The clone carrying this TCR beta chain was picked up many times. The CDR3 sequence is 12 residues long. CDR1 is SGHTA, CDR2 FQGNSA, per germline. V was cut by 5 bases and J by 5 bases, with 9 bases left in between. This sample was included in a study of Graves' ophthalmopathy and Graves' hyperthyroidism. RNA transcripts provided the template for amplifying TCR beta CDR3 regions. Second-round multiplex PCR followed a first-round RT-PCR using HTBI primers. Each CDR3 protein is one row after TCRdb ran MiXCR on the multiplex PCR reads. This sample has over a million distinct CDR3 sequences, with roughly 35% found just once.

The sequenced sample was peripheral blood or thyroid tissue (not recorded which). V and J are TRBV7-2 and TRBJ2-5; D ambiguous. The receptor's source is an adult man with Graves' hyperthyroidism. In DNA form, the CDR3 reads TGTGCCAGCAGCCCCTTATGGGAGACCCAGTACTTC. It yields the protein CASSPLWETQYF. The full variable domain, in which reference TRBV7-2 and TRBJ2-5 provide the parts outside the CDR3, is GAGVSQSPSNKVTEKGKDVELRCDPISGHTALYWYRQSLGQGLEFLIYFQGNSAPDKSGLPSDRFSAERTGGSVSTLTIQRTQQEDSAVYLCASSPLWETQYFGPGTRLLVL.